Below, 8 T cell receptor beta chains from the same sample are listed, as sequenced in a study of blood T cell repertoires in COVID-19. Measured with immunoSEQ multiplex PCR; TCRdb has only the in-frame clones, and not every one. The sample contains 200,000 to 250,000 clones, over 75% of which appear only once. The sequenced material came from peripheral blood. The source is a man between 25 and 39 years old who had recovered from COVID-19.

The V call is TRBV6-6, the J call TRBJ1-5, with TRBD1 identical over 9 bases. CDR3 length: 16 residues. Germline assignment: CDR1 MNHNY and CDR2 SVGAGI (reference sequence). The V gene end was trimmed by 5 bases and the J gene end by 5 bases; junction bases not matched to a gene: 10. The DNA for the CDR3 is TGTGCCAGCAGTGGGCCGGGACAGGGAATGGATCAGCCCCAGCATTTT. Encoded protein: CASSGPGQGMDQPQHF.

The CDR3 sequence: CASSLVTASSTDTQYF. For the CDR3, the DNA is TGCGCCAGCAGCTTGGTTACAGCCTCTAGCACAGATACGCAGTATTTT. The chain employs TRBV5-1 and TRBJ2-3; no reliable D call. V lost 0 bases, J lost 0 bases, and 11 bases lay in between. The CDR3 runs to 16 residues. Per the germline V gene, CDR1 is SGHRS and CDR2 is YFSETQ.

The CDR3 sequence is CASCRDLPNNEQFF. The CDR3 region has the DNA TGCGCCAGCTGTCGGGACTTGCCGAACAATGAGCAGTTCTTC. The chain recombines TRBV4-1 with TRBJ2-1, with D possibly matching TRBD2 (6 bases). V was cut by 8 bases and J by 5 bases, with 16 bases left in between. Germline V CDR1 and CDR2: MGHRA, YSYEKL. This CDR3 comprises 14 residues.

The chain uses TRBV2 and TRBJ2-5; 8 positions match TRBD2. The V gene's germline CDR1 is SNHLY and CDR2 FYNNEI. The trim removed 10 bases at V and 0 bases at J, leaving 4 bases unmatched. The CDR3 totals 13 residues. The chain's CDR3 is CATGLGYQETQYF. Written as DNA, the CDR3 is TGTGCCACGGGACTAGGGTACCAAGAGACCCAGTACTTC. The variable domain in full, completed from reference TRBV2 and TRBJ2-5, reads EPEVTQTPSHQVTQMGQEVILRCVPISNHLYFYWYRQILGQKVEFLVSFYNNEISEKSEIFDDQFSVERPDGSNFTLKIRSTKLEDSAMYFCATGLGYQETQYFGPGTRLLVL.

There are a few counts of this clone. This chain joins TRBV2 and TRBJ1-1; 7 bases fit TRBD1. Germline V gene sequence: CDR1 SNHLY, CDR2 FYNNEI. The CDR3 totals 13 residues. V gave up 8 bases and J gave up 3 bases; unmatched junction bases: 6. The CDR3: CASAGQTYTEAFF. In DNA, the CDR3 is TGTGCCAGCGCGGGACAGACCTACACTGAAGCTTTCTTT.

The chain recombines TRBV28 with TRBJ2-1; 7 nucleotides line up with TRBD1. Germline CDR1 and CDR2: MDHEN and SYDVKM. This CDR3 contains 13 residues. V gave up 7 bases and J gave up 6 bases; unmatched junction bases: 6. This CDR3 reads CASNWGQINEQFF. CDR3 DNA sequence: TGTGCCAGCAACTGGGGACAGATCAATGAGCAGTTCTTC.

About this clone: Sequence at one end of the junction differs from germline and may be a read error. This chain links TRBV6-5 with TRBJ1-1, with TRBD1 identical over 9 bases. CDR1 is MNHEY and CDR2 is SVGAGI in the germline V gene. The CDR3 has 13 residues. CDR3 sequence: CASRDRANAEAFF. In nucleotides, the CDR3 is TGTGCCAGCCGGGACAGGGCGAACGCTGAAGCTTTCTTT.

This rearrangement joins TRBV2 to TRBJ2-1, with TRBD2 identical over 12 bases. Germline loops: CDR1 SNHLY, CDR2 FYNNEI. The CDR3 sequence is 16 residues long. The trim removed 7 bases at V and 10 bases at J, leaving 14 bases unmatched. The CDR3 loop reads CASTPPTSGGVQEQFF. As DNA, the CDR3 is TGTGCCAGCACCCCACCGACTAGCGGGGGAGTTCAGGAGCAGTTCTTC. The full variable domain, in which reference TRBV2 and TRBJ2-1 provide the parts outside the CDR3, is EPEVTQTPSHQVTQMGQEVILRCVPISNHLYFYWYRQILGQKVEFLVSFYNNEISEKSEIFDDQFSVERPDGSNFTLKIRSTKLEDSAMYFCASTPPTSGGVQEQFFGPGTRLTVL.